The sequence of this T cell receptor beta chain was determined in a study of blood T cell repertoires in COVID-19. Study-level background: Sample material is recorded as cDNA or gDNA derived from T cells, B-cell-depleted T cells, or PBMCs.

Recruits, aged roughly 18 to 90 years, lived in about two dozen US areas. The CDR3 spans 14 residues. The germline gives CDR1 LNHDA, CDR2 SQIVND (reference sequence). V lost 6 bases to trimming and J lost 4 bases; unmatched junction nucleotides: 7. Data came from immunoSEQ multiplex PCR; TCRdb stores just in-frame clones and leaves some out. The sample includes nearly 250,000 clones, 85% of them seen just once. This TCR came from a woman aged 45-65 years with acute COVID-19. This chain connects TRBV19 to TRBJ1-2; the match to TRBD1 covers 8 bases. Sequenced sample: PBMCs or T cells enriched from blood (not recorded which). The CDR3 reads CASRGQAPLYGYTF. The CDR3 nucleotides are TGTGCCAGTAGGGGACAGGCGCCGCTCTATGGCTACACCTTC.